This T cell receptor beta chain is drawn from a study of molecular identifiers for immune sequencing clone quantification. Overall study context: Replicate runs used RNA from roughly 20,000 or 100,000 naive CD8 cells, which was split five ways into aliquots, and four of those aliquots were then sequenced.

J gave up 4 bases and V 5 bases, and 8 bases lay outside the gene matches. Germline CDR1 reads MDHEN; CDR2 reads SYDVKM. This CDR3 comprises 16 residues. Sorting captured naive CD8 T cells as CD8+CD4-CCR7+CD45RA+. This clonotype was counted ten times or more. TCRdb passed the PCR reads through MiXCR, listing each CDR3 protein once. The table records just under 650,000 distinct CDR3 sequences, 20% of them present only once. V gene TRBV28 combines with J gene TRBJ1-1; 12 nucleotides agree with TRBD1. Sequencing was performed on naive CD8+ T cells from blood, with Jurkat cell RNA spiked in. Subset indicated: FACS-sorted CD8+CD4-CCR7+CD45RA+ naive T cells. This clonotype was sampled from a human donor in good health. Some libraries in this study had Jurkat cell RNA spiked in. CDR3 sequence (DNA): TGTGCCAGCAGTCTTCGGGACAGGGGGCTTCGCACTGAAGCTTTCTTT. It is translated as CASSLRDRGLRTEAFF.